A single sample is the source of the 21 T cell receptor beta chains below, sequenced in a study of T-cell reconstitution after alpha-beta-depleted transplantation in children. During its preparation, the TCRbeta library received unique molecular identifiers. TCRdb reprocessed the PCR reads with MiXCR, giving one entry per CDR3 protein. The sample includes 490,000 or so distinct CDR3 sequences, about 10% of them seen just once. The material was PBMCs, obtained before TCRalphabeta/CD19-depleted stem cell transplant. These receptors came from a child aged 2 to 10 with inherited bone marrow failure, due to receive a stem cell transplant.

This clonotype was detected only a few times. The chain recombines TRBV19 with TRBJ2-2; tentatively, D is TRBD2 (6 bases). V lost 9 bases and J 6 bases, leaving 20 bases between the germline ends. Germline-derived CDR1 and CDR2 are LNHDA and SQIVND (reference sequence). The length of the CDR3 is 15 residues. CDR3 sequence (DNA): TGTGCCAGCAGAAGGATAGCGGAAGCACCCGGGGAGCTGTTTTTT. Translation gives CASRRIAEAPGELFF.

This clonotype was recorded once. The rearrangement links TRBV7-2 to TRBJ1-2, with D possibly being TRBD1 (5 bases). The CDR3 runs to 14 residues. Trimming removed 2 bases from V and 4 bases from J, with 11 bases in between. Per the germline V gene, CDR1 is SGHTA and CDR2 is FQGNSA. The CDR3 DNA reads as TGTGCCAGCAGCTTATATCAGGGCGTCTATGGCTACACCTTC. This codes for CASSLYQGVYGYTF. The full variable domain, rest sourced from reference TRBV7-2 and TRBJ1-2, is GAGVSQSPSNKVTEKGKDVELRCDPISGHTALYWYRQSLGQGLEFLIYFQGNSAPDKSGLPSDRFSAERTGGSVSTLTIQRTQQEDSAVYLCASSLYQGVYGYTFGSGTRLTVV.

Turning to this clonotype: A much larger clone is a single base away; this may be a read error. V is TRBV3-1 and J is TRBJ2-5; possibly TRBD1 or TRBD2 for D (6 bases each). The CDR3 runs 14 residues. CDR1 is LGHDT, CDR2 YNNKEL, per germline (reference sequence). Written as DNA, the CDR3 is TGTGCCAGCAGCGAACAGGGACTCCAAGAGACCCAGAACTTC. Protein product: CASSEQGLQETQNF.

This clonotype showed up many times. This sequence joins TRBV12-3 or TRBV12-4 and TRBJ2-4; no clear D. CDR3 length: 12 residues. With 8 bases removed from V and 4 bases from J, the gap between germline ends came to 9 bases. The CDR3 coding sequence is TGTGCCAGCGAAGAAGAGAAAAACATTCAGTACTTC. Encoded protein: CASEEEKNIQYF.

In its sample, this clonotype was seen many times. The genes are TRBV5-6 and TRBJ2-4; D gene uncertain. The CDR3 has 13 amino acids. Germline CDR1 SGHDT, CDR2 YYEEEE. V lost 0 bases and J 0 bases, leaving 1 base between the germline ends. The CDR3 DNA reads as TGTGCCAGCAGCTTGGTAGCCAAAAACATTCAGTACTTC. Its translation: CASSLVAKNIQYF.

Points on this clonotype: This sequence may be a read error, since a much larger clone differs from it by one base. This likely comes from a read error, as the CDR3 has no conserved phenylalanine or tryptophan at its end. The chain carries TRBV20-1 and TRBJ2-7, with 9 positions matching TRBD2. The CDR3 runs 12 residues. V gave up 5 bases and J gave up 4 bases; unmatched junction bases: 3. CDR1 is DFQATT, CDR2 SNEGSKA, per germline (reference sequence). The CDR3 nucleotides are TGCAGTGCTCGTAGCGGGAGATACGAGCAGTACTCC. It codes for CSARSGRYEQYS.

This clonotype was seen at least ten times. The chain couples TRBV28 to TRBJ2-3; a possible D gene is TRBD2 (5 bases). V lost 1 base and J 1 base, leaving 12 bases between the germline ends. This CDR3 is 16 amino acids long. Per germline, CDR1 MDHEN and CDR2 SYDVKM. CDR3: CASSLFSGFGTDTQYF. DNA for the CDR3: TGTGCCAGCAGTTTATTTTCGGGATTCGGCACAGATACGCAGTATTTT.

J is TRBJ2-1 and V is TRBV6-1; weak D call: TRBD2 (5 bases). CDR1 and CDR2 from the germline V gene are MNHNS and SASEGT. This CDR3 has 15 residues. The V end lost 2 bases, the J end lost 4 bases, and 12 bases lay between the germline ends. The CDR3 spells CASSETRESYNEQFF. The CDR3 DNA reads as TGTGCCAGCAGTGAAACGAGGGAATCGTACAATGAGCAGTTCTTC.

This clonotype was recorded at least ten times. V and J are TRBV6-5 and TRBJ2-1; D might be TRBD1 (8 bases). Germline V CDR1 and CDR2: MNHEY, SVGAGI. Trimming cost V 5 bases and J 4 bases, with 15 bases left between them. The CDR3 spans 15 residues. Here the CDR3 reads CASSPTGGGYNEQFF. CDR3 in DNA: TGTGCCAGCAGTCCTACAGGGGGAGGGTACAATGAGCAGTTCTTC.

This clonotype was observed many times. This chain joins TRBV7-9 and TRBJ2-7, with 9 bases identical to TRBD2. V trimming: 4 bases; J trimming: 0 bases; junction bases outside the gene matches: 10. The CDR3 length is 17 residues. Per germline, CDR1 SEHNR and CDR2 FQNEAQ (reference sequence). The CDR3 DNA is TGTGCCAGCAGCTCTCGAAACAGCGGGAGGAGCTCCTACGAGCAGTACTTC. It is translated as CASSSRNSGRSSYEQYF.

This clonotype was counted at least ten times. A read error may account for a junction end that differs from germline. The gene calls are TRBV9 and TRBJ2-2; the match to TRBD2 covers 7 bases. The length of the CDR3 is 16 residues. Germline CDR1 is SGDLS and CDR2 is YYNGEE. CDR3 amino acids: CASTVMSGTSVGELFF. CDR3 nucleotide sequence: TGTGCCAGCACCGTAATGAGCGGGACTTCGGTCGGGGAGCTGTTTTTT.

This clonotype was detected only a few times. The rearrangement uses TRBV6-2 or TRBV6-3 and TRBJ2-1, with D perhaps given as TRBD1 or TRBD2 (5 bases each). Germline V lookup: CDR1 MNHEY, CDR2 SVGEGT. The CDR3 spans 15 residues. Deletions cut 2 bases from V and 4 bases from J, with 12 bases between. CDR3 sequence: CASSYGTLWYNEQFF. DNA of the CDR3: TGTGCCAGCAGTTACGGGACCCTCTGGTACAATGAGCAGTTCTTC.

There are many counts of this clonotype. This chain links TRBV5-1 with TRBJ2-1, with D uncertain. Germline values: CDR1 SGHRS, CDR2 YFSETQ. The ends were cut back, 0 bases at V and 5 bases at J, with 15 bases in the middle. The CDR3 consists of 16 residues. CDR3 in amino acids: CASSLGLTNTNNEQFF. CDR3 DNA sequence: TGCGCCAGCAGCTTGGGGCTCACGAACACCAACAATGAGCAGTTCTTC.

V usage is TRBV20-1 and J usage is TRBJ2-5; 9 nucleotides line up with TRBD1. Trimming took 1 base from V and 5 from J; bases not matched to a gene: 5. The germline CDR1 and CDR2 sequences are DFQATT and SNEGSKA (reference sequence). The length of the CDR3 is 14 residues. The CDR3: CSARVGTGRETQYF. In nucleotides, the CDR3 is TGCAGTGCTAGAGTGGGGACAGGGCGGGAGACCCAGTACTTC.

This clonotype was observed many times. The V gene is TRBV6-5, the J gene TRBJ1-2; D is possibly TRBD1 (6 bases). V dropped 4 bases and J dropped 1 base, with 10 bases sitting between them. The CDR3 contains 14 residues. Looked up from germline, CDR1 is MNHEY and CDR2 is SVGAGI. CDR3 nucleotides: TGTGCCAGCAGTTGGACAGCCAATAACTATGGCTACACCTTC. Protein sequence: CASSWTANNYGYTF.

The chain is built from TRBV2 and TRBJ2-7; either TRBD1 or TRBD2 may supply D (6 bases each). Germline values: CDR1 SNHLY, CDR2 FYNNEI. V lost 6 bases and J 0 bases, leaving 9 bases between the germline ends. This CDR3 is built from 13 residues. CDR3 sequence reads: CASRRDISYEQYF. CDR3 in DNA: TGTGCCAGCAGGCGGGACATCTCCTACGAGCAGTACTTC.

Concerning this clonotype itself: Possible read error: a much larger clone is one base away. The chain recombines TRBV28 with TRBJ2-3; 12 nucleotides align to TRBD2. The germline V gene encodes CDR1 MDHEN and CDR2 SYDVKM. CDR3 length equals 18 residues. The CDR3 region has the DNA TGTGCCAGCAGGGCAATAGGGTTGACTAGCGGGAGCAAAGATACGCAGTATTTT. Amino acid sequence: CASRAIGLTSGSKDTQYF.

The rearrangement links TRBV9 to TRBJ2-5, with 10 bases fitting TRBD2. Germline V CDR1 and CDR2: SGDLS, YYNGEE. V lost 2 bases, J lost 2 bases, and 3 bases stayed unmatched. This CDR3 is built from 15 residues. Written as DNA, the CDR3 is TGTGCCAGCAGCGTGCTAGCGGGGGTTCAAGAGACCCAGTACTTC. It specifies CASSVLAGVQETQYF.

The chain couples TRBV20-1 to TRBJ2-1; 10 nucleotides line up with TRBD2. Unmatched junction bases numbered 16, after V lost 5 bases and J lost 6 bases. This CDR3 has 17 residues. CDR1 is DFQATT and CDR2 is SNEGSKA in the germline V gene (reference sequence). CDR3 sequence reads: CSAHSGEAGGVGNEQFF. CDR3 in DNA: TGCAGTGCTCACTCGGGGGAAGCGGGAGGGGTTGGCAATGAGCAGTTCTTC.

This clonotype came up many times. The chain has TRBV5-5 and TRBJ2-2; 11 bases are shared with TRBD2. With V trimmed by 0 bases and J by 7 bases, 8 bases remained unmatched. The germline gives CDR1 SGHKS, CDR2 YYEKEE (reference sequence). The CDR3 contains 17 residues. CDR3 nucleotide sequence: TGTGCCAGCAGCTTGGTTACTAGCGGGAGCCTCGGCGGGGAGCTGTTTTTT. It yields the protein CASSLVTSGSLGGELFF.

This clonotype was seen at least ten times. The V and J genes are TRBV4-3 and TRBJ2-7; D is perhaps TRBD1 (6 bases). The CDR3 is made up of 16 amino acids. The V end lost 4 bases, the J end lost 2 bases, and 18 bases lay between the germline ends. The germline V gene encodes CDR1 LGHNA and CDR2 YSLEER. CDR3 sequence: CASSRSTGNPTYEQYF. For the CDR3, the DNA is TGCGCCAGCAGCCGTAGTACAGGGAATCCTACCTACGAGCAGTACTTC.